The clone carrying this T cell receptor beta chain showed up just a few times. This entry comes from a study of blood T cells in healthy people across ages. V lost 0 bases and J lost 0, with 7 bases in between. The CDR3 totals 14 residues. Germline V CDR1 and CDR2: SGHRS, YFSETQ. A second PCR, run for roughly 7 to 12 cycles, used a sample-barcoded 5' primer plus a J-beta primer mix. In TCRdb, the 5' RACE reads were re-called with MiXCR into one record per CDR3 protein. The repertoire holds approximately 730,000 distinct CDR3 sequences, with approximately 55% as singletons. This TCR was sampled from a man older than 75 in good health. Sample: blood. The V gene is TRBV5-1, the J gene TRBJ2-7; D unclear. The CDR3: CASSLDPLSYEQYF. The CDR3 DNA follows: TGCGCCAGCAGCTTGGACCCCCTCTCCTACGAGCAGTACTTC.